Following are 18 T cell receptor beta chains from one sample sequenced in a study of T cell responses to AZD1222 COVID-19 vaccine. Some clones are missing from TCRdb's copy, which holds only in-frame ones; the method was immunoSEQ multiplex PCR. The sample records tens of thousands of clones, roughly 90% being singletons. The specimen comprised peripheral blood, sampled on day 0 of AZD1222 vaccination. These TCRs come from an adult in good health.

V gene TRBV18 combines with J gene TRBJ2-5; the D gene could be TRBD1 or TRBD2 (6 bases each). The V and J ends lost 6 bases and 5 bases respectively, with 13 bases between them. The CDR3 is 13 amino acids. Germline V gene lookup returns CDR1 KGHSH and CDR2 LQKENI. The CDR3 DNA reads TGTGCCAGCTCCGTTACCGGGGGCGAGACCCAGTACTTC. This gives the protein CASSVTGGETQYF.

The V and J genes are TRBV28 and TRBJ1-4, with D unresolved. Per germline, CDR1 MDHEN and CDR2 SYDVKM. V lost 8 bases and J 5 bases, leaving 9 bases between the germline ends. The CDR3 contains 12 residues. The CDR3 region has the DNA TGTGCCAGCTCACCTAGAAATGAAAAACTGTTTTTT. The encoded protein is CASSPRNEKLFF.

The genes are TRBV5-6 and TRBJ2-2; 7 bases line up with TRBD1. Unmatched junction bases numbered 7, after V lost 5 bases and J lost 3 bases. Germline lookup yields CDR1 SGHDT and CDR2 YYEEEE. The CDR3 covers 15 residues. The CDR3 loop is CASRTGTAYTGELFF. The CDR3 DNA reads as TGTGCCAGCAGGACCGGGACAGCTTACACCGGGGAGCTGTTTTTT.

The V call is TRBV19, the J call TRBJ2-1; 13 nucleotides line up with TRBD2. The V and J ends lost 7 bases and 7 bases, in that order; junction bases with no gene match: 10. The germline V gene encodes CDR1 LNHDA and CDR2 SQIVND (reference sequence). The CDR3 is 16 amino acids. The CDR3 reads CASKDVGLAGRNEQFF. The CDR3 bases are TGTGCCAGTAAGGACGTGGGACTAGCGGGAAGAAATGAGCAGTTCTTC.

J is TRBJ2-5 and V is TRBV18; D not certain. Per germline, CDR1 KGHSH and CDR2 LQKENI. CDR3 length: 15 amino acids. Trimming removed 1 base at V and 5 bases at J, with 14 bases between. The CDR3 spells CASSPRVSEVETQYF. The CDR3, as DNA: TGTGCCAGCTCACCACGGGTGTCTGAGGTGGAGACCCAGTACTTC.

The DNA for the CDR3 is TGCGCCAGCAGCTTCCCCGGGGCGGGTGAAAAACTGTTTTTT. Translation gives CASSFPGAGEKLFF. V gene TRBV5-1 combines with J gene TRBJ1-4, with D perhaps TRBD1 (5 bases). Trimming left V 2 bases short and J 7 bases short, with 12 bases between. This CDR3 has 14 amino acids. In germline, CDR1 is SGHRS, CDR2 YFSETQ.

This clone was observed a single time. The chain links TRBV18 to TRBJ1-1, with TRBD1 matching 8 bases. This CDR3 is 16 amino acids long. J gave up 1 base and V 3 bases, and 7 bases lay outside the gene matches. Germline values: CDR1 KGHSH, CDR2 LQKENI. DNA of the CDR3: TGTGCCAGCTCACCTCAGGGGGCGTGGGGGAACACTGAAGCTTTCTTT. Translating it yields CASSPQGAWGNTEAFF.

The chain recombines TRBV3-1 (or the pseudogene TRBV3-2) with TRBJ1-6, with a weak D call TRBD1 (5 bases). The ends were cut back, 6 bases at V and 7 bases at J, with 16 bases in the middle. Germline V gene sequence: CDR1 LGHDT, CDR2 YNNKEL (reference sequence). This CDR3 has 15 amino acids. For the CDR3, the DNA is TGTGCCAGCAGTCCGACGGGTCCAGGGAATTCACCCCTCCACTTT. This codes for CASSPTGPGNSPLHF.

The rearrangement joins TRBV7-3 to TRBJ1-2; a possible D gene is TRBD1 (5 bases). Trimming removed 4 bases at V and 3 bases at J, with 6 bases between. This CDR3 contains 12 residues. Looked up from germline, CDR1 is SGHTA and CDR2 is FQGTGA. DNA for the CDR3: TGTGCCAGCAGCTCGGGGGACTATGGCTACACCTTC. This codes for CASSSGDYGYTF.

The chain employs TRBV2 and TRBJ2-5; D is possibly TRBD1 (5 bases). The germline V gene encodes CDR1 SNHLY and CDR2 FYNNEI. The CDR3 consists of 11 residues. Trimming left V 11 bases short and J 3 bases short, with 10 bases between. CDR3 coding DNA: TGTGCCGTTGACAGAAAAGAGACCCAGTACTTC. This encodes CAVDRKETQYF.

CDR3 in DNA: TGTGCCAGCAGGCCCGGGAGGACCGGGGAGCTGTTTTTT. Amino acid sequence: CASRPGRTGELFF. The chain employs TRBV12-3 or TRBV12-4 and TRBJ2-2, with TRBD2 matching over 7 bases. V trimming: 6 bases; J trimming: 5 bases; junction bases outside the gene matches: 3. This CDR3 spans 13 amino acids.

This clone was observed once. This chain's CDR3 is CASSQSPQGVLSPLHF. CDR3 sequence (DNA): TGTGCCAGCAGCCAATCCCCCCAGGGGGTCCTATCACCCCTCCACTTT. V usage is TRBV3-1 (or the pseudogene TRBV3-2) and J usage is TRBJ1-6; TRBD1 aligns across 7 bases. Per germline, CDR1 LGHDT and CDR2 YNNKEL (reference sequence). V was clipped by 2 bases and J by 10 bases; unmatched bases: 11. CDR3 size: 16 residues.

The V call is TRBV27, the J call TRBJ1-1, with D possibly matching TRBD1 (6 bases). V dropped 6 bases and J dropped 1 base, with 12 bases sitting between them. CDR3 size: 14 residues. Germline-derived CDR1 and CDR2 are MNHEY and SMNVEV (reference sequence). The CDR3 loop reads CASRGGVENTEAFF. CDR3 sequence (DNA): TGTGCCAGCAGAGGGGGGGTAGAGAACACTGAAGCTTTCTTT.

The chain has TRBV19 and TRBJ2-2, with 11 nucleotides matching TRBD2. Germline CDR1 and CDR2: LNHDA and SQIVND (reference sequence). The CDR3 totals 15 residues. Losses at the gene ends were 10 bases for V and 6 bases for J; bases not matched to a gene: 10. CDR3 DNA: TGTGCCACCTCGGGGCTAGCGGGGGGCTCCGGGGAGCTGTTTTTT. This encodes CATSGLAGGSGELFF.

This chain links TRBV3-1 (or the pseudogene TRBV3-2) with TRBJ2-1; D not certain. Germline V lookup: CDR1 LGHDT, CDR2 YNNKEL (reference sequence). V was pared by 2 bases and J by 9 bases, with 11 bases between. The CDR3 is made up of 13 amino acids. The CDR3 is CASSQSLQREQFF. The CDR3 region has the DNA TGTGCCAGCAGCCAATCCCTCCAGCGTGAGCAGTTCTTC.

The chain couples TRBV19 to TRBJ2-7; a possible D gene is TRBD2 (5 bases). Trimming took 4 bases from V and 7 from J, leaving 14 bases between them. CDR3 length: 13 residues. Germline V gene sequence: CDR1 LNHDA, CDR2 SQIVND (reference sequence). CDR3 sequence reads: CASSTLLGGEQYV. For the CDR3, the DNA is TGTGCCAGTAGTACCTTACTAGGTGGTGAGCAGTACGTC.

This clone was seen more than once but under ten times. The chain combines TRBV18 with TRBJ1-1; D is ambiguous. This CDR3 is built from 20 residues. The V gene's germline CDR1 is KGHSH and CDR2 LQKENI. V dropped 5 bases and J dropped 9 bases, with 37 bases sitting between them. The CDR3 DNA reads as TGTGCCAGCTCAGGGCCACTTACCGGAACGATAGGAGGGATCAAGATAAAAGCTTTCTTT. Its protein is CASSGPLTGTIGGIKIKAFF.

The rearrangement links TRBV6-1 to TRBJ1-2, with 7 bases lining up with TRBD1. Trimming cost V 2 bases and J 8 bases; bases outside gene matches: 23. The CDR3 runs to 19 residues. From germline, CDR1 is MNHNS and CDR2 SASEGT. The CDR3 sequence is CASSERAGAGTDRGKGYTF. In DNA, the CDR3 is TGTGCCAGCAGTGAAAGGGCAGGAGCCGGGACAGATCGCGGCAAGGGCTACACCTTC.